Listed below are T cell receptor beta chains from one sample, sequenced in a study of metastatic and nonmetastatic thyroid tumors. With MiXCR, TCRdb reprocessed the PCR reads. The sample yields 20,000 to 25,000 clones, roughly 31% seen once. Source material: blood. The receptors come from a female donor with papillary thyroid cancer or a benign thyroid nodule (not recorded which). Some clones in this sample may be carry-over from other donors' samples. Both conserved end residues are part of each CDR3. Fields, in order: D gene, V gene, J gene, clone size, CDR3 DNA, CDR3 protein. D genes are given only for firm matches. Expanded clones get a size class; other rows say once, few or many, or leave the size out.

d_gene: -; v_gene: TRBV30; j_gene: TRBJ1-1; abundance: -; CDR3nt: TGTGCCTGCCAGGGCAATCCTGACACTGAGGCTTTCTTT; CDR3aa: CACQGNPDTEAFF
d_gene: TRBD2; v_gene: TRBV28; j_gene: TRBJ2-3; abundance: many; CDR3nt: TGTGCCAGCAGCCTCCCTAGCGGCCTCACAGATACGCAGTATTTT; CDR3aa: CASSLPSGLTDTQYF
d_gene: -; v_gene: TRBV28; j_gene: TRBJ1-2; abundance: few; CDR3nt: TGTGCCAGCAGTCGCTATGGCTACACCTTC; CDR3aa: CASSRYGYTF
d_gene: -; v_gene: TRBV11-1; j_gene: TRBJ1-1; abundance: -; CDR3nt: TGTGCCAGCAGCCCACCCCCACAGGGTGAGTACACTGAAGCTTTCTTT; CDR3aa: CASSPPPQGEYTEAFF
d_gene: -; v_gene: TRBV4-1; j_gene: TRBJ1-5; abundance: medium-sized; CDR3nt: TGCGCCAGCAGCCAACTTAGCCTCAATCAGCCCCAGCATTTT; CDR3aa: CASSQLSLNQPQHF
d_gene: -; v_gene: TRBV5-1; j_gene: TRBJ1-1; abundance: -; CDR3nt: TGCGCCAGCAGCTTGCAAGGCAGTGGGAACACTGAAGCTTTCTTT; CDR3aa: CASSLQGSGNTEAFF
d_gene: -; v_gene: TRBV24-1; j_gene: TRBJ2-7; abundance: medium-sized; CDR3nt: TGTGCCACCACCCGCCTCGTCAAAGAGAACGAGCAGTACTTC; CDR3aa: CATTRLVKENEQYF
d_gene: -; v_gene: TRBV19; j_gene: TRBJ2-7; abundance: medium-sized; CDR3nt: TGTGCCAGTAGACCCACAGGGACCTCCTACGAGCAGTACTTC; CDR3aa: CASRPTGTSYEQYF
d_gene: -; v_gene: TRBV7-2; j_gene: TRBJ2-7; abundance: few; CDR3nt: TGTGCCCAGTCCCTTAACTACGAGCAGTACTTC; CDR3aa: CAQSLNYEQYF
d_gene: -; v_gene: TRBV20-1; j_gene: TRBJ2-7; abundance: -; CDR3nt: TGCAGTGCAGCGTTGCATTCCTACGAGCAGTACTTC; CDR3aa: CSAALHSYEQYF
d_gene: -; v_gene: TRBV6-2/TRBV6-3; j_gene: TRBJ1-5; abundance: medium-sized; CDR3nt: TGTGCCAGCAGTTACTCGTCGGACTCTAGCAATCAGCCCCAGCATTTT; CDR3aa: CASSYSSDSSNQPQHF
d_gene: -; v_gene: TRBV30; j_gene: TRBJ1-5; abundance: medium-sized; CDR3nt: TGTGCCTGGAGCCCCTGGGATAGCAATCAGCCCCAGCATTTT; CDR3aa: CAWSPWDSNQPQHF
d_gene: -; v_gene: TRBV7-2; j_gene: TRBJ1-2; abundance: -; CDR3nt: TGTGCCAGCAGCTTAGGGCAGGGAAGAGGCTACACCTTC; CDR3aa: CASSLGQGRGYTF
d_gene: -; v_gene: TRBV10-3; j_gene: TRBJ2-1; abundance: -; CDR3nt: TGTGCCATCAGTGAGGCGGAGGGCCCGAATGAGCAGTTCTTC; CDR3aa: CAISEAEGPNEQFF
d_gene: -; v_gene: TRBV20-1; j_gene: TRBJ2-2; abundance: -; CDR3nt: TGCAGTGCTAGAGACCCCGGGGCAGGGGAGACCGGGGAGCTGTTTTTT; CDR3aa: CSARDPGAGETGELFF
d_gene: TRBD2; v_gene: TRBV2; j_gene: TRBJ2-7; abundance: -; CDR3nt: TGTGCCAGCAGTGAGTTACTAGCGGGGGGTAGTTCAGACTCCTACGAGCAGTACTTC; CDR3aa: CASSELLAGGSSDSYEQYF
d_gene: -; v_gene: TRBV28; j_gene: TRBJ2-7; abundance: medium-sized; CDR3nt: TGTGCCAGCAGCCGCCCCGGTTACGAGCAGTACTTC; CDR3aa: CASSRPGYEQYF
d_gene: -; v_gene: TRBV28; j_gene: TRBJ1-3; abundance: medium-sized; CDR3nt: TGTGCCAGCAGTTCCCCGGGGACCCTGTGGGGCAGAAACACCATATATTTT; CDR3aa: CASSSPGTLWGRNTIYF
d_gene: -; v_gene: TRBV27; j_gene: TRBJ2-7; abundance: -; CDR3nt: TGTGCCAGCAGAATTCTCACTTGGAGGGACGGAGCCTACGAGCAGTACTTC; CDR3aa: CASRILTWRDGAYEQYF
d_gene: TRBD1; v_gene: TRBV7-6; j_gene: TRBJ1-1; abundance: many; CDR3nt: TGTGCCAGCAGTGAGACAGGGGGCACTGAAGCTTTCTTT; CDR3aa: CASSETGGTEAFF
d_gene: -; v_gene: TRBV5-1; j_gene: TRBJ2-7; abundance: medium-sized; CDR3nt: TGCGCCAGCAGCCTCACCGGGGAGTACTACGAGCAGTACTTC; CDR3aa: CASSLTGEYYEQYF
d_gene: TRBD2; v_gene: TRBV20-1; j_gene: TRBJ2-4; abundance: -; CDR3nt: TGCAGTGCTAGTAGCGGGGGGGCCAAAAACATTCAGTACTTC; CDR3aa: CSASSGGAKNIQYF
d_gene: -; v_gene: TRBV27; j_gene: TRBJ1-1; abundance: many; CDR3nt: TGTGCCAGTAGTTTATTTTTGAACACTGAAGCTTTCTTT; CDR3aa: CASSLFLNTEAFF
d_gene: -; v_gene: TRBV21-1; j_gene: TRBJ1-5; abundance: -; CDR3nt: TGTGCCAGCAGAGCCCCAGGGGGACAGCGCCGATATAGCAATCAGCCCCAGCATTTT; CDR3aa: CASRAPGGQRRYSNQPQHF
d_gene: -; v_gene: TRBV6-4; j_gene: TRBJ1-1; abundance: -; CDR3nt: TGTGCCAGCAGTGAAAGTCCGAACGATGAAGCTTTCTTT; CDR3aa: CASSESPNDEAFF
d_gene: -; v_gene: TRBV10-1; j_gene: TRBJ1-4; abundance: few; CDR3nt: TGCGCCAGCAGTGAAGACGGCAATGAAAAACTGTTTTTT; CDR3aa: CASSEDGNEKLFF
d_gene: -; v_gene: TRBV3-1; j_gene: TRBJ1-1; abundance: many; CDR3nt: TGTGCCAGCAGCCAACCGAGGACCTACACTGAAGCTTTCTTT; CDR3aa: CASSQPRTYTEAFF
d_gene: TRBD2; v_gene: TRBV11-1; j_gene: TRBJ2-1; abundance: -; CDR3nt: TGTGCCAGCAGCTTAGTGACTAGCGGGGTCAATGAGCAGTTCTTC; CDR3aa: CASSLVTSGVNEQFF
d_gene: -; v_gene: TRBV7-8; j_gene: TRBJ1-2; abundance: -; CDR3nt: TGTGCCAGCAGTCCAGACAGAATTATTAACTATGGCTACACCTTC; CDR3aa: CASSPDRIINYGYTF
d_gene: TRBD1; v_gene: TRBV6-4; j_gene: TRBJ2-2; abundance: many; CDR3nt: TGTGCCAGCCAACAGGGGAGTGACACCGGGGAGCTGTTTTTT; CDR3aa: CASQQGSDTGELFF